The clone carrying this T cell receptor (beta chain) was counted between two and nine times. What it recognizes is unknown. Assay used: immunoSEQ multiplex PCR; TCRdb lists only in-frame clones, some missing. The sample yields about 23,000 clones, 45% to 70% seen once. In germline, CDR1 is KGHSY, CDR2 FQNENV. J gave up 4 bases and V 4 bases, and 7 bases lay outside the gene matches. This CDR3 is 15 amino acids long. The data are from a study of radiation and T cells in renal cell carcinoma. Broader study findings: Tumor samples were small regions of approximately 1.1 g. Compared with controls, irradiated tumors showed greater TCR clonality. Dominant CDR3 motifs were more common in irradiated tumors than controls.

Treatment in this sample: treatment-naive control, cytoreductive nephrectomy. This material consisted of tumor tissue, taken from a patient whose treatment was nephrectomy without radiotherapy. This TCR derives from a human donor with renal cell carcinoma. The V gene is TRBV16, the J gene TRBJ1-2, with 9 bases aligning to TRBD1. The CDR3 reads CASSLQQGAGYGYTF. The DNA of the CDR3 is TGTGCCAGCAGCCTCCAACAGGGGGCAGGCTATGGCTACACCTTC. Full variable domain (outside the CDR3, taken from reference TRBV16 and TRBJ1-2): GEEVAQTPKHLVRGEGQKAKLYCAPIKGHSYVFWYQQVLKNEFKFLISFQNENVFDETGMPKERFSAKCLPNSPCSLEIQATKLEDSAVYFCASSLQQGAGYGYTFGSGTRLTVV.